Following are 17 T cell receptor beta chains from one sample sequenced in a study of cytomegalovirus exposure and HLA in healthy donors. PCR amplification relied on 60 Vbeta primers (plus 13 Jbeta primers). Sequencing was performed with immunoSEQ multiplex PCR; in TCRdb, only in-frame clones are kept and a portion is missing. The sample lists more than 75,000 clones; approximately 74% were seen once. The specimen sequenced was PBMCs. Receptor source: a man aged 35 to 55 in good health and CMV-seropositive.

The chain uses TRBV4-2 and TRBJ1-2, with D possibly TRBD1 on 6 matching bases. The CDR3 has 17 residues. The germline V gene encodes CDR1 LGHNA and CDR2 YNFKEQ. V lost 0 bases and J lost 8, with 22 bases in between. In DNA, the CDR3 is TGTGCCAGCAGCCAAGAGAAAACGGCGGGGGGGGCGCGGGGCTACACCTTC. Residues: CASSQEKTAGGARGYTF.

The V call is TRBV6-1, the J call TRBJ1-2; D is unresolved. This CDR3 contains 13 residues. V lost 6 bases and J 7 bases, leaving 15 bases between the germline ends. CDR1 is MNHNS and CDR2 is SASEGT in the germline V gene. This CDR3 reads CASRRESSSGYTF. As DNA, the CDR3 is TGTGCCAGCAGGCGGGAAAGCTCATCTGGCTACACCTTC.

The CDR3 region is CAWSRSRGRGVGNTIYF. CDR3 sequence (DNA): TGTGCCTGGAGTCGATCCAGGGGGCGAGGGGTTGGAAACACCATATATTTT. The chain uses TRBV30 and TRBJ1-3, with TRBD1 matching over 8 bases. This CDR3 contains 17 residues. CDR1 is GTSNPN, CDR2 SVGIG, per germline (reference sequence). V trimming: 2 bases; J trimming: 3 bases; junction bases outside the gene matches: 12.

The V and J genes are TRBV6-5 and TRBJ1-3, with unresolved D. Germline V gives CDR1 MNHEY, CDR2 SVGAGI. The CDR3 covers 15 residues. Deletions cut 0 bases from V and 0 bases from J, with 6 bases between. As DNA, the CDR3 is TGTGCCAGCAGTTACTCGCCGCGCTCTGGAAACACCATATATTTT. This encodes CASSYSPRSGNTIYF.

The chain recombines TRBV7-2 with TRBJ2-3; possible D gene TRBD1, 5 bases. V lost 3 bases to trimming and J lost 7 bases, with 14 bases between them. The length of the CDR3 is 14 residues. CDR1 is SGHTA, CDR2 FQGNSA, per germline. The CDR3 reads CASSFRQYGNTQYF. CDR3 bases: TGTGCCAGCAGCTTTCGACAGTATGGAAATACGCAGTATTTT.

V and J are TRBV29-1 and TRBJ2-1; the match to TRBD2 covers 9 bases. The V gene's germline CDR1 is SQVTM and CDR2 ANQGSEA. V lost 4 bases to trimming and J lost 7 bases; unmatched junction nucleotides: 5. CDR3 size: 13 residues. The CDR3 DNA sequence: TGCAGCGTTGCAGCGGGGGGAGGGAATGAGCAGTTCTTC. Its translation: CSVAAGGGNEQFF.

The V gene is TRBV7-3, the J gene TRBJ2-3; 7 nucleotides align to TRBD2. CDR3 length equals 17 residues. Per the germline V gene, CDR1 is SGHTA and CDR2 is FQGTGA. With 1 base clipped from V and 0 bases from J, the junction kept 7 bases outside the gene matches. DNA of the CDR3: TGTGCCAGCAGCTTAAGGGCCAGCGGGGCTAGCACAGATACGCAGTATTTT. Translating it yields CASSLRASGASTDTQYF.

This sequence joins TRBV2 and TRBJ2-1, with TRBD1 matching over 9 bases. Germline trimming cut 4 bases from V and 0 bases from J; bases unmatched to any gene: 4. Germline CDR1 and CDR2: SNHLY and FYNNEI. The CDR3 is 16 residues long. As DNA, the CDR3 is TGTGCCAGCAGTGGGGGGACAGGGCGCTCCTACAATGAGCAGTTCTTC. It specifies CASSGGTGRSYNEQFF.

This chain connects TRBV18 to TRBJ2-7; no reliable D call. V dropped 0 bases and J dropped 0 bases, with 6 bases sitting between them. The CDR3 has 14 amino acids. CDR1 is KGHSH and CDR2 is LQKENI in the germline V gene. This CDR3 is CASSPPADSYEQYF. CDR3 nucleotide sequence: TGTGCCAGCTCACCACCGGCAGACTCCTACGAGCAGTACTTC.

V gene TRBV4-3 combines with J gene TRBJ1-6; D unclear. Germline CDR1 and CDR2: LGHNA and YSLEER. Trimming shortened V by 0 bases and J by 0 bases, and 15 bases separated the two germline ends. The CDR3 covers 19 residues. The CDR3 here is CASSQDRTGESSYNSPLHF. CDR3 bases: TGCGCCAGCAGCCAAGATAGAACGGGAGAGAGCTCCTATAATTCACCCCTCCACTTT.

This chain joins TRBV30 and TRBJ2-3; 12 nucleotides line up with TRBD2. Germline CDR1 GTSNPN, CDR2 SVGIG (reference sequence). With 8 bases clipped from V and 6 bases from J, the junction kept 6 bases outside the gene matches. The CDR3 loop spans 13 amino acids. The CDR3 is CAAELAGGDTQYF. DNA for the CDR3: TGTGCCGCCGAACTAGCGGGGGGCGATACGCAGTATTTT.

The genes are TRBV30 and TRBJ2-7; 8 nucleotides align to TRBD1. Losses at the gene ends were 0 bases for V and 5 bases for J; bases not matched to a gene: 3. This CDR3 has 13 amino acids. Germline CDR1 GTSNPN, CDR2 SVGIG (reference sequence). CDR3 residues: CAWSVYRGNEQYF. CDR3 bases: TGTGCCTGGAGTGTATACAGGGGGAACGAGCAGTACTTC. Full variable domain (remainder filled in from reference TRBV30 and TRBJ2-7): SQTIHQWPATLVQPVGSPLSLECTVEGTSNPNLYWYRQAAGRGLQLLFYSVGIGQISSEVPQNLSASRPQDRQFILSSKKLLLSDSGFYLCAWSVYRGNEQYFGPGTRLTVT.

The chain combines TRBV30 with TRBJ2-5; D gene unclear. Deletions cut 8 bases from V and 5 bases from J, with 12 bases between. There are 11 residues in the CDR3. The germline V gene has CDR1 GTSNPN and CDR2 SVGIG (reference sequence). CDR3 amino acids: CALWVRETQYF. CDR3 DNA: TGTGCCCTTTGGGTGCGGGAGACCCAGTACTTC.

The DNA of the CDR3 is TGTGCCAGCAGCGCCGGGACAGGACATTCAGATACGCAGTATTTT. Amino acid sequence: CASSAGTGHSDTQYF. The gene calls are TRBV6-4 and TRBJ2-3, with TRBD1 matching 8 bases. There are 15 residues in the CDR3. The germline V gene encodes CDR1 MRHNA and CDR2 SNTAGT. J was trimmed by 4 bases and V by 6 bases; bases with no gene match: 9.

As concerns this clone: Other DNA sequences in the same sample also yield this CDR3. J is TRBJ1-3 and V is TRBV11-2; D perhaps matches TRBD1 (5 bases). V lost 1 base and J lost 3, with 10 bases in between. The CDR3 consists of 15 residues. The germline V gene has CDR1 SGHAT and CDR2 FQNNGV. The CDR3 DNA is TGTGCCAGCAGCTTAGGGCAGGGAAGTGGAAACACCATATATTTT. Protein: CASSLGQGSGNTIYF.

The gene calls are TRBV30 and TRBJ1-3, with D possibly matching TRBD1 (6 bases). Deletions cut 6 bases from V and 0 bases from J, with 9 bases between. CDR1 is GTSNPN and CDR2 is SVGIG in the germline V gene (reference sequence). The CDR3 has 13 residues. The CDR3 loop is CACQGISGNTIYF. In DNA, the CDR3 is TGTGCCTGTCAGGGGATCTCTGGAAACACCATATATTTT.

This chain uses TRBV4-1 with TRBJ1-2, with D uncertain. Trimming took 2 bases from V and 3 from J, leaving 7 bases between them. CDR1 and CDR2 (germline): MGHRA, YSYEKL. The CDR3 sequence is 13 residues long. This CDR3 is CASSQLTDYGYTF. The CDR3 bases are TGCGCCAGCAGCCAACTTACAGACTATGGCTACACCTTC.